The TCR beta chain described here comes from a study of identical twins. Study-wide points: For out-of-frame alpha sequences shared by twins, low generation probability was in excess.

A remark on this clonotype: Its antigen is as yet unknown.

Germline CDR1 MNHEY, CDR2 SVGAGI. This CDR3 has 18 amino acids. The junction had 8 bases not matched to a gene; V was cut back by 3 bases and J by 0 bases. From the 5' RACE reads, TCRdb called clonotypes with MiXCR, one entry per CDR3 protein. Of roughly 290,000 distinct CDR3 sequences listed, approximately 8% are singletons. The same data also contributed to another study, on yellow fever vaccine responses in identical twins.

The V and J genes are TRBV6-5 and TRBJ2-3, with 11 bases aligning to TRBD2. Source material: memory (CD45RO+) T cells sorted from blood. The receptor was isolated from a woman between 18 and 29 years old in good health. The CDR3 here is CASSYSVAGGSSTDTQYF. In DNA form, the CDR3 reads TGTGCCAGCAGTTATAGTGTAGCGGGGGGGTCGAGCACAGATACGCAGTATTTT.